This T cell receptor (beta chain) stems from a study of radiotherapy plus CTLA-4 blockade in lung cancer. Study findings and constraints: Blood-borne expansion of tumor-derived TCR clones followed radiotherapy plus ipilimumab. Per reports, early blood T cell clone dynamics, plus interferon-beta, forecast response most strongly.

About this clone itself: The antigen remains unidentified.

TCRdb's table, derived via immunoSEQ multiplex PCR, lists solely in-frame clones and lacks some. The sample shows tens of thousands of clones, more than 75% of them seen only once. The TCR was taken from a human donor with non-small cell lung cancer who had a partial response to radiotherapy plus ipilimumab. Source: peripheral blood, taken from a patient treated with radiotherapy plus ipilimumab.

The DNA of the CDR3 is TGCGCCAGCAGCCAAGAGGGGGCCCCGGACAATGAGCAGTTCTTC. Residues: CASSQEGAPDNEQFF. The chain recombines TRBV5-1 with TRBJ2-1; TRBD1 agrees at 7 bases. V was clipped by 4 bases and J by 5 bases; unmatched bases: 9. The CDR3 is 15 residues long. The germline CDR1 and CDR2 sequences are SGHRS and YFSETQ. The variable domain in full, completed from reference TRBV5-1 and TRBJ2-1, reads KAGVTQTPRYLIKTRGQQVTLSCSPISGHRSVSWYQQTPGQGLQFLFEYFSETQRNKGNFPGRFSGRQFSNSRSEMNVSTLELGDSALYLCASSQEGAPDNEQFFGPGTRLTVL.